The 20 T cell receptor beta chains presented below share a single source sample, sequenced in a study of OX40 agonist ivuxolimab in advanced cancers. Repertoires were generated with immunoSEQ multiplex PCR, while TCRdb's copy carries only in-frame clones and drops some. The sample shows approximately 43,000 clones, more than 70% of them seen only once. The material was CD4+ or CD8+ T cells sorted from blood, obtained in a trial of the OX40 agonist ivuxolimab. The receptors shown here come from an adult with an advanced solid tumor such as melanoma, head and neck, liver or kidney cancer.

This clone was seen just once. The chain is built from TRBV4-2 and TRBJ1-5; D remains unclear. Deletions cut 5 bases from V and 5 bases from J, with 10 bases between. CDR1 LGHNA and CDR2 YNFKEQ come from the germline V gene. CDR3 length equals 13 residues. The CDR3 spells CASSLAPYQPQHF. CDR3 nucleotide sequence: TGTGCCAGCAGCTTGGCGCCATATCAGCCCCAGCATTTT.

This chain connects TRBV6-5 to TRBJ1-4; no clear D gene. Germline V gene lookup returns CDR1 MNHEY and CDR2 SVGAGI. The length of the CDR3 is 11 residues. The V and J ends lost 8 bases and 7 bases respectively, with 8 bases between them. The CDR3 protein is CASRKREKLFF. As DNA, the CDR3 is TGTGCCAGCCGGAAACGTGAAAAACTGTTTTTT.

J is TRBJ1-2 and V is TRBV11-2; tentative D call: TRBD1 (5 bases). Germline V gene sequence: CDR1 SGHAT, CDR2 FQNNGV. V gave up 1 base and J gave up 6 bases, with 15 bases separating them. This CDR3 spans 15 amino acids. The CDR3 DNA reads as TGTGCCAGCAGCTTAGCGCAGGGAGAAATAGATGGCTACACCTTC. Translation gives CASSLAQGEIDGYTF.

As to this clone: A read error may produce the germline difference seen at one junction end. The rearrangement uses TRBV7-2 and TRBJ2-5; 10 bases are a match to TRBD2. Germline V gene lookup returns CDR1 SGHTA and CDR2 FQGNSA. The CDR3 totals 14 residues. CDR3 protein: CASSLVSSSGGQDF. DNA for the CDR3: TGTGCCAGCAGCTTAGTTTCTTCTAGCGGGGGCCAAGACTTC.

This chain connects TRBV4-1 to TRBJ1-3, with D possibly matching TRBD1 (6 bases). The CDR3 totals 16 residues. Germline V gene data show CDR1 as MGHRA and CDR2 as YSYEKL. Trimming removed 1 base from V and 4 bases from J, with 14 bases in between. The chain's CDR3 is CASSQGRGALGNTIYF. The CDR3 DNA reads TGCGCCAGCAGCCAAGGTCGGGGGGCGCTCGGAAACACCATATATTTT.

The chain recombines TRBV13 with TRBJ1-1; weak D call: TRBD1 (6 bases). Germline V CDR1 and CDR2: PRHDT, FYEKMQ (reference sequence). The CDR3 runs to 14 residues. With 5 bases removed from V and 2 bases from J, the gap between germline ends came to 12 bases. The CDR3 spells CASSPRDTNTEAFF. The CDR3 region has the DNA TGTGCCAGCAGCCCCCGGGACACTAACACTGAAGCTTTCTTT.

V is TRBV6-6 and J is TRBJ1-5; D remains ambiguous. CDR1 is MNHNY and CDR2 is SVGAGI in the germline V gene (reference sequence). The CDR3 is 13 amino acids. V lost 3 bases and J 7 bases, leaving 10 bases between the germline ends. Written as DNA, the CDR3 is TGTGCCAGCAGTTATATAGTGTCCCAGCCCCAGCATTTT. This translates into CASSYIVSQPQHF.

The chain uses TRBV7-2 and TRBJ1-1, with D perhaps TRBD1 (6 bases). Germline lookup yields CDR1 SGHTA and CDR2 FQGNSA. This CDR3 has 16 amino acids. Trimming left V 1 base short and J 4 bases short, with 16 bases between. Here the CDR3 reads CASSLVGGGMGTEAFF. The CDR3 nucleotides read TGTGCCAGCAGCTTAGTAGGAGGGGGAATGGGCACTGAAGCTTTCTTT.

In the case of this clone: One end of the junction does not line up with germline, which may come from a read error. The chain links TRBV7-7 to TRBJ2-2; no clear D. Germline V gene lookup returns CDR1 SSHAT and CDR2 FNYEAQ (reference sequence). This CDR3 spans 13 amino acids. CDR3 coding DNA: TGTGCTAGCAGCCTTGTAGTAGGGGGGGAGCTGTTTTTT. Residues: CASSLVVGGELFF.

The chain is built from TRBV5-4 and TRBJ2-2, with TRBD2 as a possible D gene (6 bases). Trimming cost V 4 bases and J 9 bases, with 10 bases left between them. The CDR3 contains 12 residues. Per the germline V gene, CDR1 is SGHNT and CDR2 is YYREEE (reference sequence). CDR3: CASSRAGRELFF. DNA of the CDR3: TGTGCCAGCAGCCGGGCGGGGAGGGAGCTGTTTTTT.

This clone turned up a few times. V usage is TRBV5-1 and J usage is TRBJ2-3, with D perhaps TRBD2 (5 bases). CDR1 and CDR2 (germline): SGHRS, YFSETQ. The V and J ends lost 4 bases and 0 bases respectively, with 15 bases between them. This CDR3 has 16 residues. In nucleotides, the CDR3 is TGCGCCAGCAGCCAAAGGACTTTCGGTAGCACAGATACGCAGTATTTT. It encodes CASSQRTFGSTDTQYF.

J is TRBJ1-5 and V is TRBV11-2; D gene unclear. Between the trimmed V and J ends, which lost 3 bases and 4 bases, there was a span of 10 bases. The CDR3 covers 14 residues. Germline CDR1 reads SGHAT; CDR2 reads FQNNGV. The CDR3 reads CASSLGWQNQPQHF. In DNA, the CDR3 is TGTGCCAGCAGCTTGGGCTGGCAAAATCAGCCCCAGCATTTT.

The V gene is TRBV5-6, the J gene TRBJ1-2, with D unresolved. CDR3 size: 13 residues. The V and J ends lost 2 bases and 7 bases respectively, with 12 bases between them. Germline values: CDR1 SGHDT, CDR2 YYEEEE. Here the CDR3 DNA reads TGTGCCAGCAGCTTTTTACGGGGTCCTGGCTACACCTTC. Protein: CASSFLRGPGYTF.

This chain connects TRBV5-4 to TRBJ1-1; no definite D call. The CDR3 runs 13 residues. V was shortened by 1 base and J by 8 bases, with 12 bases between the two germline ends. The germline V gene encodes CDR1 SGHNT and CDR2 YYREEE (reference sequence). In DNA form, the CDR3 reads TGTGCCAGCAGCTTGATTCGGGTTATAGAAGCTTTCTTT. Translation: CASSLIRVIEAFF.

J is TRBJ2-5 and V is TRBV6-5, with 9 bases matching TRBD2. In germline, CDR1 is MNHEY, CDR2 SVGAGI. The V gene end was trimmed by 2 bases and the J gene end by 13 bases; junction bases not matched to a gene: 8. There are 13 residues in the CDR3. CDR3 sequence reads: CASSYPAGGPPYF. The CDR3, as DNA: TGTGCCAGCAGTTACCCAGCGGGGGGTCCCCCGTACTTC.

CDR3: CASSLLGLAGGDEQFF. Here the CDR3 DNA reads TGTGCCAGCAGCTTATTGGGACTAGCGGGGGGTGATGAGCAGTTCTTC. This chain connects TRBV7-3 to TRBJ2-1, with 15 bases fitting TRBD2. The germline V gene has CDR1 SGHTA and CDR2 FQGTGA. The trim removed 2 bases at V and 8 bases at J, leaving 4 bases unmatched. CDR3 length: 16 amino acids.

V gene TRBV6-6 combines with J gene TRBJ1-5, with 7 bases lining up with TRBD1. The CDR3 has 16 residues. From germline, CDR1 is MNHNY and CDR2 SVGAGI (reference sequence). Unmatched junction bases numbered 10, after V lost 4 bases and J lost 4 bases. The CDR3 nucleotides read TGTGCCAGCAGTTCCGACAGGGTAATGCGGAATCAGCCCCAGCATTTT. Amino acid sequence: CASSSDRVMRNQPQHF.

The genes are TRBV10-3 and TRBJ1-2; weak D call: TRBD1 (5 bases). V lost 10 bases and J lost 0, with 12 bases in between. This CDR3 has 13 amino acids. CDR1 is ENHRY and CDR2 is SYGVKD in the germline V gene. The CDR3 DNA reads as TGTGCCACGGGGGGAATCTCTAACTATGGCTACACCTTC. Residues: CATGGISNYGYTF.

The rearrangement links TRBV2 to TRBJ1-5; D is undetermined. The V gene's germline CDR1 is SNHLY and CDR2 FYNNEI. Deletions cut 8 bases from V and 3 bases from J, with 11 bases between. This CDR3 has 13 amino acids. CDR3: CASRVGPNQPQHF. Written as DNA, the CDR3 is TGTGCCAGCCGGGTCGGACCCAATCAGCCCCAGCATTTT.

This clone was detected a few times. This chain joins TRBV5-1 and TRBJ1-1, with D perhaps matching TRBD1 (6 bases). The CDR3 sequence is 14 residues long. Germline V gives CDR1 SGHRS, CDR2 YFSETQ. Trimming shortened V by 3 bases and J by 0 bases, and 9 bases separated the two germline ends. CDR3 bases: TGCGCCAGCAGCTCCGGACAGATGAACACTGAAGCTTTCTTT. Protein sequence: CASSSGQMNTEAFF.